This T cell receptor (beta chain) was recovered during a study of blood T cell repertoires in COVID-19 (dated by TCRdb to the early 2020s). Background on the whole study: Collaborator samples came from the United States, Italy and Spain and covered acute and convalescent phases of COVID-19. The prospective study material was composed of cDNA or gDNA derived from T cells, B-cell-depleted T cells, or PBMCs. Subjects who had been exposed to COVID-19, were actively infected with it, or had recovered from it provided the deeply sampled blood TCRbeta repertoires that made up the dataset. The repertoires were released in a freely available public database intended as a resource for research on the immune response to SARS-CoV-2. The samples were drawn from two sources: the first 160 participants of the ongoing ImmuneRACE study, and 1,000 to 1,500 subjects contributed by 6 global collaborators. A de-identified subject ID, COVID-19 status, age in years and sex were almost always included in the sample metadata. Where HLA class I and class II types were available, the types were taken from metadata supplied by the sample provider, not from assay-based typing.

TCRbeta CDR3 regions were amplified from genomic DNA using the immunoSEQ Assay, a bias-controlled multiplex PCR. The study's own analysis went as follows. Within the assay, amplification of reference gene primers was used to estimate how many nucleated cells each sample contained. To quantify the absolute abundance of each unique TCRbeta CDR3 rearrangement, sequence reads were collapsed and filtered. For each sample, productive Simpson clonality was calculated as the square root of Simpson's diversity index across productive rearrangements. TCRdb took over this immuneACCESS table, retaining in-frame rearrangements with V and J assigned. Such tables are incomplete; in checked studies, under half of the missing clones stem from an unresolved V gene, and the remainder is unexplained. V and J calls and clone size are copied from that table; D and trimming were computed from the DNA. This sample holds 200,000 to 300,000 clones; roughly 80% were observed only once. Of the sample, around 7.5% is held by the ten largest clones.

V is clipped by 0 bases and J by 7 bases, and the sequence between their germline boundaries is 7 bases long. The germline V gene encodes CDR1 LNHNV and CDR2 YYDKDF (reference sequence). The CDR3 goes from the cysteine to the phenylalanine over 13 residues. The read is trimmed to its CDR3 DNA, 39 bases read in frame from base 1. To note about this clone: The target of this receptor is not known. No base-level quality is on record; no much larger clone is a single base apart.

The full study reports these points: Clinical and demographic metadata were provided uncurated, with the amount varying by source and participant.

In Seattle, one collaborating source enrolled patients while the infection was active and tracked those patients longitudinally over the course of disease. The collaborating institutions used their own protocols to collect whole blood in K2EDTA tubes. For TCRbeta analysis, collaborators shipped samples as frozen whole blood, isolated PBMCs, or DNA extracted from either of those sample types. The rearranged chain carries TRBV15 and TRBJ1-3, with the D gene call left open. This TCR was recovered from a woman aged 80 or over with COVID-19, enrolled during active disease. The source material was peripheral blood. The sequenced DNA is TGTGCCACCAGCAGAGATCCGAGTAACACCATATATTTT. The translation is CATSRDPSNTIYF.